The sequence of this TCR beta chain was determined in a study of T cell repertoires and HLA-DP antigens. Notes on the study in general: Average cumulative frequency of previously undetected clones was about 36% against one allele and roughly 49% against the other.

Points on this clone: Its antigen is as yet unknown.

The table came from immunoSEQ multiplex PCR; TCRdb's copy has only in-frame clones and leaves some out. The data contain over 100,000 clones, over 90% of them singletons. This CDR3 has 12 amino acids. From germline, CDR1 is SGHRS and CDR2 YFSETQ. V lost 3 bases and J lost 7, with 10 bases in between. The chain is built from TRBV5-1 and TRBJ1-1; tentatively, D is TRBD1 (6 bases). The sequencing sample was made of CD4+ T cells from PBMCs. This sequence was found in a woman aged 18-35 years in good health and CMV-seronegative. The CDR3 nucleotides read TGCGCCAGCAGCTCTACAGGGAATGAAGCTTTCTTT. Amino acid sequence: CASSSTGNEAFF.